The entry below gives a single T cell receptor beta chain sequence along with its context. Each CDR3 protein is one row after TCRdb ran MiXCR on the 5' RACE reads. There are 250,000 or so distinct CDR3 sequences in the sample; 20% to 30% occur only once, and over 0.55% lies in the top ten. V dropped 2 bases and J dropped 1 base, with 12 bases sitting between them. This CDR3 comprises 15 residues. Germline assignment: CDR1 SGDLS and CDR2 YYNGEE. The source of the sample is a study of CD8 T cells in ankylosing spondylitis. Sequenced sample: blood, either unsorted or a sorted T cell fraction (not recorded which). The clonotype comes from a male donor with ankylosing spondylitis or in good health (not recorded which). The rearrangement uses TRBV9 and TRBJ2-5; maybe TRBD2 (6 bases). The DNA of the CDR3 is TGTGCCAGCAGCGTGTATGAGACTAGCCAAGAGACCCAGTACTTC. Translated, it gives CASSVYETSQETQYF.